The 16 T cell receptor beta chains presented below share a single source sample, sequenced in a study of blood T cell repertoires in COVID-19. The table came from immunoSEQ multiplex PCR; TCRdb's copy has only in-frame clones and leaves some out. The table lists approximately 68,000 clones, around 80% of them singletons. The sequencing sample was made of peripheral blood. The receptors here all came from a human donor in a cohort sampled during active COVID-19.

CDR3 in DNA: TGTGCCAGTAGGGGGCCTTCTTACGAGCAGTACTTC. Its protein is CASRGPSYEQYF. This rearrangement joins TRBV19 to TRBJ2-7; possible D gene TRBD1, 5 bases. V was pared by 6 bases and J by 4 bases, with 10 bases between. Germline V gene lookup returns CDR1 LNHDA and CDR2 SQIVND (reference sequence). This CDR3 contains 12 residues.

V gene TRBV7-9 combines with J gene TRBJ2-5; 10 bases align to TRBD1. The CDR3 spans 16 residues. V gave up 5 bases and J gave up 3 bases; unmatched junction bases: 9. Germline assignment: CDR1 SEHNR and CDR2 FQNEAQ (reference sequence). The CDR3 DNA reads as TGTGCCAGCAGCCCCCCCTGGACAGGGGGGAAAGAGACCCAGTACTTC. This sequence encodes CASSPPWTGGKETQYF.

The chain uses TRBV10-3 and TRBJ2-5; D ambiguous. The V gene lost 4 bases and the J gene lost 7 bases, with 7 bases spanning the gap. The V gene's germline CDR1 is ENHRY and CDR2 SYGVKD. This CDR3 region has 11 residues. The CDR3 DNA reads TGTGCCATCAGTGCAGATGGGACCCAGTACTTC. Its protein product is CAISADGTQYF.

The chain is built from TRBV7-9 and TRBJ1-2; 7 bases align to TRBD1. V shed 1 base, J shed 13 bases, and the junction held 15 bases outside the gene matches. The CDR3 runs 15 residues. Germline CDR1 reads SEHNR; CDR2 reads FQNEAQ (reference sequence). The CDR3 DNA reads TGTGCCAGCAGCTTAGGACAGGGTGAAATAGTCGGGTGCACCTTC. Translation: CASSLGQGEIVGCTF.

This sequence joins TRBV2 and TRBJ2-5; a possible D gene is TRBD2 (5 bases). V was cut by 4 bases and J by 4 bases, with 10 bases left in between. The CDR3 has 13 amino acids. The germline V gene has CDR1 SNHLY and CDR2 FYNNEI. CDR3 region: CASSGGYSETQYF. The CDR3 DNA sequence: TGTGCCAGCAGTGGAGGGTATTCAGAGACCCAGTACTTC.

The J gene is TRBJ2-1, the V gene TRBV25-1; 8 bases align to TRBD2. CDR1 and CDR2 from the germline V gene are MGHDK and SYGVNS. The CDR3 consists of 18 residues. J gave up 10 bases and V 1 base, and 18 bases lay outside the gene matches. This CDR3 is CASSESGGGPSYWDEQFF. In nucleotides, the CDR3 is TGTGCCAGCAGTGAATCGGGGGGGGGCCCCTCGTATTGGGACGAGCAGTTCTTC.

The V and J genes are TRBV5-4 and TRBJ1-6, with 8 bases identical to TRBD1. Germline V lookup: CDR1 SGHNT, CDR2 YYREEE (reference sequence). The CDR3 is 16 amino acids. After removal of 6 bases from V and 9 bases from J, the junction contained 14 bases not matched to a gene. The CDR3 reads CASTTKVTGAGSPLHF. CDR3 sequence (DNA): TGTGCCAGCACCACTAAAGTGACAGGGGCAGGTTCACCCCTCCACTTT.

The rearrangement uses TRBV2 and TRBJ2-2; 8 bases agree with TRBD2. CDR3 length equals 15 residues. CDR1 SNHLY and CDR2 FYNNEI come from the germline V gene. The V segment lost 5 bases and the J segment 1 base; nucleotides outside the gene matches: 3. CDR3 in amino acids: CASSLLAGNTGELFF. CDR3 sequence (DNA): TGTGCCAGCAGTTTGCTAGCGGGGAACACCGGGGAGCTGTTTTTT. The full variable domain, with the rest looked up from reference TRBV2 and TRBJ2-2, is EPEVTQTPSHQVTQMGQEVILRCVPISNHLYFYWYRQILGQKVEFLVSFYNNEISEKSEIFDDQFSVERPDGSNFTLKIRSTKLEDSAMYFCASSLLAGNTGELFFGEGSRLTVL.

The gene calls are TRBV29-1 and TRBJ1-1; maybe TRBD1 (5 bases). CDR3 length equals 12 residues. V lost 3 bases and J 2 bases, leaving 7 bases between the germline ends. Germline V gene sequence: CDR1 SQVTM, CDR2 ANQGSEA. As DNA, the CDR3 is TGCAGCGTTGACAGGGAAAACACTGAAGCTTTCTTT. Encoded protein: CSVDRENTEAFF.

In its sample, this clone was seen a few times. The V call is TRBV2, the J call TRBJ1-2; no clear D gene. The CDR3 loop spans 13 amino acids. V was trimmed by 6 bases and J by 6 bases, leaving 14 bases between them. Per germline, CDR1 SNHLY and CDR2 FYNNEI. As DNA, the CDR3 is TGTGCCAGCAGCCCCCGGGCAGCGGATGGCTACACCTTC. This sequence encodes CASSPRAADGYTF.

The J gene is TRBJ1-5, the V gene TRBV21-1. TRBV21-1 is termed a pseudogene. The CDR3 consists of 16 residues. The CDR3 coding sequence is TGTGCCAGCAGCAAATCCCCGGACTCCCTCAATCAGCCCCAGCATTTT. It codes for CASSKSPDSLNQPQHF.

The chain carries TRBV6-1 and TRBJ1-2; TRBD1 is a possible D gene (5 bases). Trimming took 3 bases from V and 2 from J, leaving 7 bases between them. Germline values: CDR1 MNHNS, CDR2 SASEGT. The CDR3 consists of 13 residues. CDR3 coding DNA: TGTGCCAGCAGTGATACAGGAAACTATGGCTACACCTTC. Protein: CASSDTGNYGYTF.

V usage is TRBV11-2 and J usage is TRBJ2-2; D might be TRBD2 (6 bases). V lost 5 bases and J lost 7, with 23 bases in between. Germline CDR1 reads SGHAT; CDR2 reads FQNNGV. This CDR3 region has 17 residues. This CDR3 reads CASSPGRLRRDHGELFF. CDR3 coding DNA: TGTGCCAGCAGCCCCGGGAGACTCCGAAGGGATCACGGGGAGCTGTTTTTT.

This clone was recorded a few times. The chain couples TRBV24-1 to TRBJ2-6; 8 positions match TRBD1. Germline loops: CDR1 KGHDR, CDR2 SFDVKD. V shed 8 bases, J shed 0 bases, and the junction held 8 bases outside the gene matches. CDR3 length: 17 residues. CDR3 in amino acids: CATKTGQDYSGANVLTF. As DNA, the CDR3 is TGTGCCACCAAAACGGGACAGGACTACTCTGGGGCCAACGTCCTGACTTTC.

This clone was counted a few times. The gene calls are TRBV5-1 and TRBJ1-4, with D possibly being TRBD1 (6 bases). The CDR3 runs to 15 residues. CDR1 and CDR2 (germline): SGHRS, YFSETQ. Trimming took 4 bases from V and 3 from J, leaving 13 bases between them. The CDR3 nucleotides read TGCGCCAGCAGCCCCACAGGGTCCGCTAATGAAAAACTGTTTTTT. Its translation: CASSPTGSANEKLFF.

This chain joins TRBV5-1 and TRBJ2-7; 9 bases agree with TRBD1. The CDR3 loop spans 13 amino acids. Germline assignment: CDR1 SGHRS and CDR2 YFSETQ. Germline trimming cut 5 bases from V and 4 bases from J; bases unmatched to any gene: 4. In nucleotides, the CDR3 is TGCGCCAGCAGGAGGGACAGGGAGTACGAGCAGTACTTC. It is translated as CASRRDREYEQYF. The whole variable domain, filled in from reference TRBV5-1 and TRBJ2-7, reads KAGVTQTPRYLIKTRGQQVTLSCSPISGHRSVSWYQQTPGQGLQFLFEYFSETQRNKGNFPGRFSGRQFSNSRSEMNVSTLELGDSALYLCASRRDREYEQYFGPGTRLTVT.